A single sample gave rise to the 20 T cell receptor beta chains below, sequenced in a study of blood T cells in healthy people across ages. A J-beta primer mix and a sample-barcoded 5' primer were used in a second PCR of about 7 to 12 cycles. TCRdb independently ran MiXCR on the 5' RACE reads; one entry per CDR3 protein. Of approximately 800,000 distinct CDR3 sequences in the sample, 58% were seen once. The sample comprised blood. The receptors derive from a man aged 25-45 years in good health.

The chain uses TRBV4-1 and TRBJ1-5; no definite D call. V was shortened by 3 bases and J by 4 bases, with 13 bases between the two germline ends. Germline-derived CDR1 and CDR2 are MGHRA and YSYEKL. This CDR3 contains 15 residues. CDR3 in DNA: TGCGCCAGCAGCCACGATCTCGGTACGAATCAGCCCCAGCATTTT. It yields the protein CASSHDLGTNQPQHF.

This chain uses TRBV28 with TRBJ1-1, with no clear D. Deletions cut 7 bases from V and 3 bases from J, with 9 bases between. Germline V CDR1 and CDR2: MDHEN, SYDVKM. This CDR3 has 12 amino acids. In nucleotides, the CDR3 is TGTGCCAGCAAGGGTCCCTACACTGAAGCTTTCTTT. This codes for CASKGPYTEAFF.

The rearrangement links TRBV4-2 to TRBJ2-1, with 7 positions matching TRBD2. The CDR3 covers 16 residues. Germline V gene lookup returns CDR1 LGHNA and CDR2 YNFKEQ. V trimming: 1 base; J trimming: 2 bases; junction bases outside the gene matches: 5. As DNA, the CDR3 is TGTGCCAGCAGCCAAGTTGCGGGAGTACCCTACAATGAGCAGTTCTTC. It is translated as CASSQVAGVPYNEQFF.

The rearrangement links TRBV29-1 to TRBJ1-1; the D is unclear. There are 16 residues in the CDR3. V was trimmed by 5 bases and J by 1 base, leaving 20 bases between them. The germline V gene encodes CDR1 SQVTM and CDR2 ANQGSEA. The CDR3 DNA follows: TGCAGCGTTCCTCTGGCAGTCACCCTGCGGAACACTGAAGCTTTCTTT. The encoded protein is CSVPLAVTLRNTEAFF.

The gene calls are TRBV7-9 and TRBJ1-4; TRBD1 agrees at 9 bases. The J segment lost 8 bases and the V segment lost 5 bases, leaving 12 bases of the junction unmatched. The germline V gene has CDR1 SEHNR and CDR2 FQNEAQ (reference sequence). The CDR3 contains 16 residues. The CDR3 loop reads CASSPRTGTGNEKLFF. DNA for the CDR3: TGTGCCAGCAGCCCAAGGACCGGGACAGGGAACGAAAAACTGTTTTTT.

CDR3 amino acids: CSARPGTGYDHGYTF. DNA for the CDR3: TGCAGTGCTAGACCCGGGACAGGATACGATCATGGCTACACCTTC. The gene calls are TRBV20-1 and TRBJ1-2, with TRBD1 matching over 8 bases. The CDR3 length is 15 residues. Germline-derived CDR1 and CDR2 are DFQATT and SNEGSKA (reference sequence). The V and J ends lost 2 bases and 6 bases, in that order; junction bases with no gene match: 11.

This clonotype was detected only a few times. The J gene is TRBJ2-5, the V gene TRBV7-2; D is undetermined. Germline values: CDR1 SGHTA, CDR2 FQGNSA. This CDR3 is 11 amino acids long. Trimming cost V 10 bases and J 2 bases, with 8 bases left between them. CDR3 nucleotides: TGTGCCACCCGGAATCAAGAGACCCAGTACTTC. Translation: CATRNQETQYF. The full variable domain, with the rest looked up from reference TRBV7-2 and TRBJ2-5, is GAGVSQSPSNKVTEKGKDVELRCDPISGHTALYWYRQSLGQGLEFLIYFQGNSAPDKSGLPSDRFSAERTGGSVSTLTIQRTQQEDSAVYLCATRNQETQYFGPGTRLLVL.

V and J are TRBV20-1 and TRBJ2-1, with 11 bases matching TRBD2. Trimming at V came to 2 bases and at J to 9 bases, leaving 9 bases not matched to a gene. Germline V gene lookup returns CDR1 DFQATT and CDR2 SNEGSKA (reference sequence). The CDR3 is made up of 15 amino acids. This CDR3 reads CSARPTSGELGEQFF. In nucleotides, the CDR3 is TGCAGTGCTAGACCGACTAGCGGGGAATTGGGTGAGCAGTTCTTC.

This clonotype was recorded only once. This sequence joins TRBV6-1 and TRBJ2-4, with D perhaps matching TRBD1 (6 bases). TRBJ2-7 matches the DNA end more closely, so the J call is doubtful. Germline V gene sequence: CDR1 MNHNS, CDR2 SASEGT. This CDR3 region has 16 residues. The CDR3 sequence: CASSEYDTGRYLEQYF. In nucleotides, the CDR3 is TGTGCCAGCAGTGAATACGATACAGGGAGATACCTCGAGCAGTACTTC.

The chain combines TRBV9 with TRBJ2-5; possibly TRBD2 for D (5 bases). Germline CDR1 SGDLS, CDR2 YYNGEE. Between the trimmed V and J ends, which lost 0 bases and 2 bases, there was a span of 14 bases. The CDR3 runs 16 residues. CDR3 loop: CASSVGLTSMQETQYF. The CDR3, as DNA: TGTGCCAGCAGCGTAGGACTAACTAGTATGCAAGAGACCCAGTACTTC. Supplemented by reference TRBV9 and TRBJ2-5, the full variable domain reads DSGVTQTPKHLITATGQRVTLRCSPRSGDLSVYWYQQSLDQGLQFLIQYYNGEERAKGNILERFSAQQFPDLHSELNLSSLELGDSALYFCASSVGLTSMQETQYFGPGTRLLVL.

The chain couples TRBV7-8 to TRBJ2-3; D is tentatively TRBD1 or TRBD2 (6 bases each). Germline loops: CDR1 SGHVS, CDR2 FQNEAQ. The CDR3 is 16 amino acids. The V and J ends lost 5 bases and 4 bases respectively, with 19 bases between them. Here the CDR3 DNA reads TGTGCCAGCAGCCGGACCTGGGGGGCGCGCCCAGATACGCAGTATTTT. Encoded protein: CASSRTWGARPDTQYF.

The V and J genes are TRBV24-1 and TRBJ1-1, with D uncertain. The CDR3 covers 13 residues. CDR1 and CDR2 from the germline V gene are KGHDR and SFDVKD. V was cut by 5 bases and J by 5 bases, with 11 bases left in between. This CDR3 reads CATSAPGRTEAFF. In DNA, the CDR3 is TGTGCCACCAGTGCCCCGGGGAGGACTGAAGCTTTCTTT.

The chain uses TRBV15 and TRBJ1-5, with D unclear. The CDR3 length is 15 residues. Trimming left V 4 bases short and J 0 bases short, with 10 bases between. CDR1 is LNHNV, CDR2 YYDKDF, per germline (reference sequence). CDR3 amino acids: CATSTKHHSNQPQHF. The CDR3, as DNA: TGTGCCACCAGCACCAAACACCATAGCAATCAGCCCCAGCATTTT.

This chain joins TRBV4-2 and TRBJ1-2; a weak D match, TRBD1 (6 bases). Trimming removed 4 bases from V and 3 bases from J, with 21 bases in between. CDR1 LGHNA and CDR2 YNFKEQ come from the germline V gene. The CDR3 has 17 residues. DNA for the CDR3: TGTGCCAGCAGCCTGCTGACAGGAGCCCAACTCTACTATGGCTACACCTTC. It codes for CASSLLTGAQLYYGYTF.

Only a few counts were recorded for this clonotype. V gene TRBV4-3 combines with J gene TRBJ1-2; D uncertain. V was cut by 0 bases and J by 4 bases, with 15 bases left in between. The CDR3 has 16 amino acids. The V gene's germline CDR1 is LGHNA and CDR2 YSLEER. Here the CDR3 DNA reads TGCGCCAGCAGCCAAGATATGGGCCCATGGGGCTATGGCTACACCTTC. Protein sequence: CASSQDMGPWGYGYTF.

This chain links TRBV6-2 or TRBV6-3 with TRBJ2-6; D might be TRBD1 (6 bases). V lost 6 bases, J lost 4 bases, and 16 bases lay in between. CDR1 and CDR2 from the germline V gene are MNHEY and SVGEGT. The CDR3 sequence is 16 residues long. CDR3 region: CASRSTGTLGANVLTF. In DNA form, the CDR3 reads TGTGCCAGCAGAAGCACAGGGACCCTCGGGGCCAACGTCCTGACTTTC.

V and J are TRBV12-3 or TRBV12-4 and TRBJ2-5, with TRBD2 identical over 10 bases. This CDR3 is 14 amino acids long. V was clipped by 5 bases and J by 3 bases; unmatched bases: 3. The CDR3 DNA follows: TGTGCCAGCAGTGCGGGGACTAGCGAAGAGACCCAGTACTTC. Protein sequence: CASSAGTSEETQYF.

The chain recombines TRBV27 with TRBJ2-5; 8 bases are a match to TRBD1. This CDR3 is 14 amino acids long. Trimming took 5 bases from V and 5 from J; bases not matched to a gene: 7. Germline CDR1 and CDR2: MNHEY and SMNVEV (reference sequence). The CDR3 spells CASSPDRGSETQYF. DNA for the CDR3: TGTGCCAGCAGTCCCGACAGGGGCTCGGAGACCCAGTACTTC.

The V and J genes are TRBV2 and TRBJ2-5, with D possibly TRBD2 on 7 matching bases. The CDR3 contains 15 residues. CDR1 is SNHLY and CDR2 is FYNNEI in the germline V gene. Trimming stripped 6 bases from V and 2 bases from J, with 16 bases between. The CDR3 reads CASRSGGAPQETQYF. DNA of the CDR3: TGTGCCAGCAGGAGTGGGGGGGCCCCGCAAGAGACCCAGTACTTC.

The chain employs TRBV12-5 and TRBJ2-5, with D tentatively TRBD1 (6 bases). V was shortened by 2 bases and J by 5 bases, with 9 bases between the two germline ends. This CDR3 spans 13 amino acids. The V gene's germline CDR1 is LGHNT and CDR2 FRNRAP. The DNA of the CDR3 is TGTGCTAGTGGTTTGAATAGGGGGGAGACCCAGTACTTC. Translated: CASGLNRGETQYF.